Listed below are T cell receptor beta chains from one sample, sequenced in a study of T cell repertoires in cytomegalovirus infection. TCRdb passed the reads through MiXCR, listing each CDR3 protein once. The profile shows more than 200,000 distinct CDR3 sequences, approximately 9.2% of them singletons. Sequenced: PBMCs. These receptors came from a human donor in good health (CMV status not recorded). Some clones in this sample may be carry-over from other donors' samples. Both conserved end residues are part of each CDR3. D genes are given only for firm matches. Where a row states a size, it is once, few, many or the class of an expanded clone; other rows omit it.

CDR3 protein	CDR3 DNA	V gene	D gene	CDR3 length	J gene	clone size
CASSLGGTSGSLEQYF	TGTGCCAGCAGCTTAGGCGGGACTAGCGGGAGCTTAGAGCAGTACTTC	TRBV7-2	TRBD2	16	TRBJ2-7	many
CASSLALRGSGIETQYF	TGTGCCAGCAGCTTAGCGCTAAGGGGGTCGGGAATCGAGACCCAGTACTTC	TRBV7-2	.	17	TRBJ2-5	many
CSADPGQGTDTQYF	TGCAGTGCCGACCCGGGACAGGGCACAGATACGCAGTATTTT	TRBV20-1	TRBD1	14	TRBJ2-3	many
CASSSTAIRAGELFF	TGTGCCAGCAGCTCTACTGCGATAAGGGCCGGGGAGCTGTTTTTT	TRBV7-6	.	15	TRBJ2-2	many
CASSLDASWYEQYF	TGTGCCAGCAGCTTAGACGCCAGCTGGTACGAGCAGTACTTC	TRBV7-2	.	14	TRBJ2-7	many
CASSEMGQGRDEQFF	TGTGCCAGCAGTGAAATGGGACAGGGACGGGATGAGCAGTTCTTC	TRBV28	TRBD1	15	TRBJ2-1	many
CASSLTGGWLTGANVLTF	TGTGCCAGCAGTCTAACGGGGGGGTGGTTAACCGGGGCCAACGTCCTGACTTTC	TRBV28	TRBD2	18	TRBJ2-6	many
CASSLVAGTVAYEQYF	TGTGCCAGCAGCTTAGTAGCCGGGACGGTAGCCTACGAGCAGTACTTC	TRBV7-9	.	16	TRBJ2-7	many
CASSPRPSDSYNSPLHF	TGTGCCAGCAGCCCGAGACCTAGCGACTCCTATAATTCACCCCTCCACTTT	TRBV7-8	.	17	TRBJ1-6	.
CASSLRQGVGQPQHF	TGTGCCAGCAGTTTAAGACAGGGGGTTGGTCAGCCCCAGCATTTT	TRBV27	TRBD1	15	TRBJ1-5	many
CASSLEEFTEAFF	TGTGCCAGCAGCTTAGAGGAATTCACTGAAGCTTTCTTT	TRBV7-2	.	13	TRBJ1-1	many
CSAVPIRGGGGSSYEQYF	TGCAGTGCCGTACCTATACGTGGGGGAGGCGGGAGCTCCTACGAGCAGTACTTC	TRBV20-1	TRBD2	18	TRBJ2-7	many
CASSFGRGNTGELFF	TGTGCCAGCAGCTTCGGCAGGGGCAACACCGGGGAGCTGTTTTTT	TRBV7-2	.	15	TRBJ2-2	many
CASSRGQGAPYEQYF	TGTGCCAGCAGCCGGGGACAGGGGGCACCCTACGAGCAGTACTTC	TRBV7-2	TRBD1	15	TRBJ2-7	.
CASRSGGGYGYTF	TGTGCCAGCCGATCGGGTGGGGGCTATGGCTACACCTTC	TRBV12-3/TRBV12-4	.	13	TRBJ1-2	many
CAAGVLGGPTEAFF	TGTGCCGCAGGTGTCTTGGGGGGTCCCACTGAAGCTTTCTTT	TRBV10-3	.	14	TRBJ1-1	many
CASTARAGSPLHF	TGTGCCAGCACCGCGAGGGCCGGTTCACCCCTCCACTTT	TRBV12-3/TRBV12-4	.	13	TRBJ1-6	.
CASSLALAGLNYEQYF	TGTGCCAGCAGCTTAGCGCTAGCGGGGTTGAACTACGAGCAGTACTTC	TRBV7-6	TRBD2	16	TRBJ2-7	few
CASSPTGTDETEAFF	TGTGCCAGCAGCCCGACCGGGACAGACGAGACTGAAGCTTTCTTT	TRBV7-9	TRBD1	15	TRBJ1-1	many
CASGLLPNSDEQYF	TGTGCTAGTGGTTTGCTCCCCAACTCGGACGAGCAGTACTTC	TRBV12-5	.	14	TRBJ2-7	.